The 16 T cell receptor beta chains below come from one sample, sequenced in a study of T cells after yellow fever vaccination. TCRdb used MiXCR to reprocess the 5' RACE reads, holding one entry per CDR3 protein. Among around 310,000 distinct CDR3 sequences, 3% to 4.5% were seen once, and the ten largest hold roughly a quarter. Sequencing was performed on PBMCs, taken 5 days after the yellow fever booster vaccination. The receptors stem from a man younger than 35 who received the YFV17D yellow fever vaccine.

CDR3 coding DNA: TGTGCCAGCTCACCTCAGTCCAACGAGCAGTACTTC. This sequence encodes CASSPQSNEQYF. J is TRBJ2-7 and V is TRBV18; D is ambiguous. The V gene lost 3 bases and the J gene lost 5 bases, with 8 bases spanning the gap. Per germline, CDR1 KGHSH and CDR2 LQKENI. The CDR3 runs 12 residues.

This clonotype has at least ten counts. The chain combines TRBV6-6 with TRBJ1-2; 7 nucleotides line up with TRBD1. The CDR3 has 13 residues. V lost 2 bases and J lost 3; bases outside the gene matches: 0. Per the germline V gene, CDR1 is MNHNY and CDR2 is SVGAGI (reference sequence). CDR3 amino acids: CASSYGTDYGYTF. The CDR3 coding sequence is TGTGCCAGCAGTTACGGGACAGACTATGGCTACACCTTC.

V is TRBV7-3 and J is TRBJ2-5; the match to TRBD2 covers 9 bases. V gave up 1 base and J gave up 0 bases; unmatched junction bases: 3. Looked up from germline, CDR1 is SGHTA and CDR2 is FQGTGA. The CDR3 spans 16 residues. The CDR3: CASSLKRGDHQETQYF. CDR3 in DNA: TGTGCCAGCAGCTTAAAGCGGGGGGATCACCAAGAGACCCAGTACTTC.

There are many counts of this clonotype. The genes are TRBV5-1 and TRBJ1-1; 8 bases are a match to TRBD1. This CDR3 contains 14 residues. The junction had 6 bases not matched to a gene; V was cut back by 4 bases and J by 4 bases. Germline V lookup: CDR1 SGHRS, CDR2 YFSETQ. In DNA form, the CDR3 reads TGCGCCAGCAGCGAACAGGGGGGCTCCACTGAAGCTTTCTTT. Translating gives CASSEQGGSTEAFF.

The V and J genes are TRBV14 and TRBJ2-7; TRBD1 matches 8 bases. The CDR3 length is 13 residues. Germline V lookup: CDR1 SGHDN, CDR2 FVKESK. The ends lost 10 bases at V and 4 bases at J; junction bases unmatched: 9. CDR3 region: CANLDRGSYEQYV. For the CDR3, the DNA is TGTGCCAACCTCGACAGGGGATCTTACGAGCAGTACGTC.

This clonotype was observed a handful of times. The chain carries TRBV14 and TRBJ2-2; TRBD2 matches at 9 bases. CDR3 length: 17 amino acids. The V gene's germline CDR1 is SGHDN and CDR2 FVKESK. J gave up 2 bases and V 3 bases, and 7 bases lay outside the gene matches. DNA of the CDR3: TGTGCCAGCAGCCAGTTGGCTAGCGGGGTCAACACCGGGGAGCTGTTTTTT. Amino acids: CASSQLASGVNTGELFF.

This clonotype was seen only a few times. The J gene is TRBJ2-3, the V gene TRBV4-3; D not certain. Germline V gene sequence: CDR1 LGHNA, CDR2 YSLEER. Trimming took 1 base from V and 0 from J, leaving 11 bases between them. The CDR3 is made up of 16 amino acids. CDR3 region: CASSQASAVSTDTQYF. CDR3 DNA: TGCGCCAGCAGCCAAGCTTCGGCGGTTAGCACAGATACGCAGTATTTT.

The chain combines TRBV12-3 or TRBV12-4 with TRBJ1-6; D unresolved. This CDR3 has 13 amino acids. V lost 7 bases, J lost 7 bases, and 11 bases lay in between. DNA of the CDR3: TGTGCCAGCACCTGGGTCGGCAATTCACCCCTCCACTTT. As protein: CASTWVGNSPLHF.

This chain joins TRBV5-1 and TRBJ1-3, with D possibly TRBD1 on 5 matching bases. The V and J ends lost 9 bases and 4 bases respectively, with 11 bases between them. The CDR3 is 12 amino acids. CDR1 and CDR2 (germline): SGHRS, YFSETQ. Written as DNA, the CDR3 is TGCGCCACCCAAGGGGAAGGAAACACCATATATTTT. This encodes CATQGEGNTIYF.

The chain couples TRBV2 to TRBJ1-5; 7 bases map to TRBD1. The CDR3 has 16 residues. J gave up 1 base and V 6 bases, and 9 bases lay outside the gene matches. From germline, CDR1 is SNHLY and CDR2 FYNNEI. The CDR3 protein is CASRLDRTPSNQPQHF. For the CDR3, the DNA is TGTGCCAGCAGGTTGGACAGGACCCCGAGCAATCAGCCCCAGCATTTT.

This clonotype was recorded a few times. The chain employs TRBV18 and TRBJ2-5; TRBD2 aligns across 13 bases. In germline, CDR1 is KGHSH, CDR2 LQKENI. The V and J ends lost 1 base and 4 bases, in that order; junction bases with no gene match: 6. The CDR3 has 17 residues. CDR3 coding DNA: TGTGCCAGCTCACCACGGACTAGCGGGGGTGTTCGAGAGACCCAGTACTTC. It specifies CASSPRTSGGVRETQYF.

Only a few counts were recorded for this clonotype. The J gene is TRBJ1-2, the V gene TRBV7-3; the D gene is possibly TRBD1 (5 bases). Germline CDR1 reads SGHTA; CDR2 reads FQGTGA. V was cut by 0 bases and J by 8 bases, with 16 bases left in between. This CDR3 is built from 15 residues. As DNA, the CDR3 is TGTGCCAGCAGCTTAACGTTCGACCCAAGGGACGGCTACACCTTC. It specifies CASSLTFDPRDGYTF.

This clonotype was seen a few times. J is TRBJ2-5 and V is TRBV27; 11 bases map to TRBD2. The CDR3 extends over 17 amino acids. Looked up from germline, CDR1 is MNHEY and CDR2 is SMNVEV (reference sequence). V lost 5 bases and J lost 1; bases outside the gene matches: 9. The CDR3 bases are TGTGCCAGCAGTGGAGGACTGACTAGCGGGGTCCAAGAGACCCAGTACTTC. Its translation: CASSGGLTSGVQETQYF.

The genes are TRBV7-6 and TRBJ1-3, with D uncertain. V lost 5 bases and J lost 0, with 11 bases in between. Germline V CDR1 and CDR2: SGHVS, FNYEAQ. The CDR3 runs to 15 residues. The CDR3 here is CASSLYVSSGNTIYF. The CDR3 DNA reads TGTGCCAGCAGCCTCTATGTATCCTCTGGAAACACCATATATTTT.

This clonotype has at least ten counts. The CDR3 nucleotides are TGTGCCAGCAGCAGAAGACAGGAACAGAACACTGAAGCTTTCTTT. Its translation: CASSRRQEQNTEAFF. V usage is TRBV9 and J usage is TRBJ1-1, with D tentatively TRBD1 (6 bases). Germline V gene lookup returns CDR1 SGDLS and CDR2 YYNGEE. Trimming pared 4 bases from V and 1 base from J, leaving 14 bases between. The CDR3 sequence is 15 residues long.

A few counts support this clonotype. The V and J genes are TRBV5-1 and TRBJ1-1; the D gene is possibly TRBD1 (5 bases). V was pared by 4 bases and J by 4 bases, with 17 bases between. Germline lookup yields CDR1 SGHRS and CDR2 YFSETQ. The CDR3 has 15 residues. The CDR3, as DNA: TGCGCCAGCAGCGGCCCGGGACTCTTGGGCACTGAAGCTTTCTTT. Translating gives CASSGPGLLGTEAFF.